These 9 T cell receptor beta chains came from one sample sequenced in a study of T cell responses to AZD1222 COVID-19 vaccine listed by TCRdb under 2021. Libraries were constructed by the immunoSEQ multiplex PCR assay. Imported from immuneACCESS, the table was reduced by TCRdb to in-frame sequences with V and J called. These copies leave out some clones; in studies compared against another copy, an unresolved V gene accounts for under half, and the cause of the remainder is not known. The sample table shows just under 150,000 clones, and around 84% are seen once. The top ten clonotypes cover about 4.9% of the sample. The time point label, as the study defines it: about 28 days (+/-7) after the second vaccine dose. The input for sequencing was peripheral blood, taken 28 days after the second AZD1222 dose. Source of these receptors: an adult who received the AZD1222 COVID-19 vaccine.

This clone has only a few counts. The chain employs TRBV25-1 and TRBJ1-2; D is unclear. The germline V and J ends were trimmed by 8 bases and 7 bases, with 20 bases remaining between them. This CDR3 is built from 14 residues. Germline CDR1 MGHDK, CDR2 SYGVNS. The CDR3 loop is CASGTHGRESGYTF. The CDR3 DNA reads TGTGCCAGCGGAACCCATGGGAGGGAGTCTGGCTACACCTTC.

J is TRBJ2-7 and V is TRBV11-2, with D maybe TRBD1 (8 bases). Per the germline V gene, CDR1 is SGHAT and CDR2 is FQNNGV. There are 15 residues in the CDR3. The V end was cut by 2 bases, the J end by 6 bases, with 17 bases between. The CDR3 spells CASSLKDRGGFEQYF. The CDR3 bases are TGTGCCAGCAGCTTAAAAGACAGGGGAGGGTTCGAGCAGTACTTC.

V and J are TRBV6-5 and TRBJ2-1, with D possibly being TRBD2 (5 bases). V was cut by 10 bases and J by 6 bases, with 22 bases left in between. CDR3 size: 15 residues. From germline, CDR1 is MNHEY and CDR2 SVGAGI. The CDR3 region has the DNA TGTGCCACCAAAAGCAGGCTCGCGGCGGGCAATGAGCAGTTCTTC. It specifies CATKSRLAAGNEQFF.

The J gene is TRBJ1-1, the V gene TRBV4-1; D is perhaps TRBD1 (5 bases). The CDR3 loop spans 16 amino acids. Germline V gene sequence: CDR1 MGHRA, CDR2 YSYEKL. Trimming took off 4 bases at V and 2 bases at J, with 17 bases between the two ends. This chain's CDR3 is CASSRGSAGINTEAFF. The CDR3 DNA reads as TGCGCCAGCAGCCGTGGTTCGGCAGGGATCAACACTGAAGCTTTCTTT.

The chain uses TRBV12-3 or TRBV12-4 and TRBJ2-7; 8 positions agree with TRBD1. The CDR3 sequence is 13 residues long. V trimming: 2 bases; J trimming: 10 bases; junction bases outside the gene matches: 7. CDR3 loop: CASSLLGDRRQYF. The CDR3 DNA follows: TGTGCCAGCAGTTTATTAGGGGACAGGCGTCAGTACTTC.

The rearrangement links TRBV27 to TRBJ2-7; D gene uncertain. CDR3 length equals 11 residues. Germline CDR1 MNHEY, CDR2 SMNVEV (reference sequence). V lost 8 bases and J 3 bases, leaving 8 bases between the germline ends. This chain's CDR3 is CASASLYEQYF. For the CDR3, the DNA is TGTGCCAGCGCGAGCCTCTACGAGCAGTACTTC.

This clone was recorded only once. The chain links TRBV19 to TRBJ2-3, with D tentatively TRBD2 (6 bases). Germline V gives CDR1 LNHDA, CDR2 SQIVND (reference sequence). V was clipped by 4 bases and J by 4 bases, with 12 bases between them. This CDR3 is 14 amino acids long. This chain's CDR3 is CASSTLVAADTQYF. CDR3 coding DNA: TGTGCCAGTAGTACCCTAGTAGCGGCAGATACGCAGTATTTT.

The chain has TRBV10-1 and TRBJ1-6; no definite D call. The CDR3 is 13 residues long. Germline values: CDR1 WNHNN, CDR2 SYGVQD (reference sequence). Between the trimmed V and J ends, which lost 3 bases and 8 bases, there was a span of 8 bases. CDR3: CASSDPMDSPLHF. DNA for the CDR3: TGCGCCAGCAGTGACCCTATGGATTCACCCCTCCACTTT.

The rearrangement links TRBV27 to TRBJ2-1; tentatively, D is TRBD2 (7 bases). Germline CDR1 and CDR2: MNHEY and SMNVEV (reference sequence). V lost 2 bases and J lost 3, with 8 bases in between. The CDR3 is made up of 14 amino acids. Here the CDR3 reads CASSLRGGYNEQFF. The CDR3, as DNA: TGTGCCAGCAGTTTAAGGGGGGGCTACAATGAGCAGTTCTTC.